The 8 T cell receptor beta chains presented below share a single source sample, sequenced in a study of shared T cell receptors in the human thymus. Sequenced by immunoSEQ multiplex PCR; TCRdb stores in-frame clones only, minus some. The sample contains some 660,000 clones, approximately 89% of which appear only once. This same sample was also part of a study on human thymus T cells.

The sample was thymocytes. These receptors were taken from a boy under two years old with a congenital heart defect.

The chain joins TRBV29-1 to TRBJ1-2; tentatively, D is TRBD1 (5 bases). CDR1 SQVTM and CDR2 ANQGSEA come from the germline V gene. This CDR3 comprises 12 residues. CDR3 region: CRRTGLFYGYTF. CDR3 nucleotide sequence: TGCAGGAGAACGGGACTCTTCTATGGCTACACCTTC.

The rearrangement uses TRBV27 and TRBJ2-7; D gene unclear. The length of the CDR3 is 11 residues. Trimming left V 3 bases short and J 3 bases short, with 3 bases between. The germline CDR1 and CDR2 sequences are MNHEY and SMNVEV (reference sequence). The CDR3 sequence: CASSFNYEQYF. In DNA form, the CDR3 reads TGTGCCAGCAGTTTTAACTACGAGCAGTACTTC.

CDR3 bases: TGCGCCAGCAGCTCACTAGCGGGGGGGCCGAGGAATGAGCAGTTCTTC. Amino acid sequence: CASSSLAGGPRNEQFF. V is TRBV5-1 and J is TRBJ2-1; 13 bases fit TRBD2. The CDR3 is 16 residues long. Germline V lookup: CDR1 SGHRS, CDR2 YFSETQ. Trimming removed 3 bases from V and 7 bases from J; junction bases left unmatched: 7.

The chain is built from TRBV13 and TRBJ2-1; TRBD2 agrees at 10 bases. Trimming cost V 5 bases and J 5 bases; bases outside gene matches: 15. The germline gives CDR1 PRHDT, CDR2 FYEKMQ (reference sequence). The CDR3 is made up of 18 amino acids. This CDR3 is CASSQTVERAGGDNEQFF. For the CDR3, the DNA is TGTGCCAGCAGCCAGACCGTAGAACGAGCGGGGGGGGACAATGAGCAGTTCTTC.

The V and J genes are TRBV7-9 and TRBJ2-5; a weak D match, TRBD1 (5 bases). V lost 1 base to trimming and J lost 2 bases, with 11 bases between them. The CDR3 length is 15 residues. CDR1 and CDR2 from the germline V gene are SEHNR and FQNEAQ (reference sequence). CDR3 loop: CASSLGGSGQETQYF. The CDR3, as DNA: TGTGCCAGCAGCTTAGGGGGCTCAGGACAAGAGACCCAGTACTTC. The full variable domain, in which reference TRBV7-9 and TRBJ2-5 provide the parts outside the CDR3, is DTGVSQNPRHKITKRGQNVTFRCDPISEHNRLYWYRQTLGQGPEFLTYFQNEAQLEKSRLLSDRFSAERPKGSFSTLEIQRTEQGDSAMYLCASSLGGSGQETQYFGPGTRLLVL.

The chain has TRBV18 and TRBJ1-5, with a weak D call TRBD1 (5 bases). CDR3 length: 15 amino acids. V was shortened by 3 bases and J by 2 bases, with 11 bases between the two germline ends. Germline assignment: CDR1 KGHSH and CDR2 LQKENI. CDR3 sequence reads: CASSPEGIGNQPQHF. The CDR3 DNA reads TGTGCCAGCTCACCGGAGGGGATTGGCAATCAGCCCCAGCATTTT.

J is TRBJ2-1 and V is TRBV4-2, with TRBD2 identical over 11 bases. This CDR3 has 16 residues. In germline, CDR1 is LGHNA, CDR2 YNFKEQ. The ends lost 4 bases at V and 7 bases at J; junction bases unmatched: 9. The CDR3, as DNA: TGTGCCAGCAGCCTTAAAACTAGCGGGAGCGAGAATGAGCAGTTCTTC. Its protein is CASSLKTSGSENEQFF.

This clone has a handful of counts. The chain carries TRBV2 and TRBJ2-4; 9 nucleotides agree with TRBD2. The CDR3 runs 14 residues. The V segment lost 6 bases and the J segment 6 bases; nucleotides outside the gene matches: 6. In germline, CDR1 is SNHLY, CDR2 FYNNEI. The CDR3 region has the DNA TGTGCCAGCAGGGGCGGGAGGGCCTTAAACATTCAGTACTTC. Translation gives CASRGGRALNIQYF. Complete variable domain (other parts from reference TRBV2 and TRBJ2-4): EPEVTQTPSHQVTQMGQEVILRCVPISNHLYFYWYRQILGQKVEFLVSFYNNEISEKSEIFDDQFSVERPDGSNFTLKIRSTKLEDSAMYFCASRGGRALNIQYFGAGTRLSVL.